This entry lists 3 T cell receptor beta chains sequenced from one sample in a study of T cell responses to AZD1222 COVID-19 vaccine. The assay was immunoSEQ multiplex PCR, and TCRdb's table has in-frame clones only and misses some. The sample holds around 100,000 clones, around nine tenths seen once. Sample: peripheral blood, taken on day 0 of AZD1222 vaccination. These receptors all stem from an adult in good health.

The chain couples TRBV10-3 to TRBJ2-1, with a tentative D call TRBD2 (7 bases). The CDR3 contains 15 residues. V lost 5 bases and J lost 7, with 18 bases in between. Germline V lookup: CDR1 ENHRY, CDR2 SYGVKD. In DNA, the CDR3 is TGTGCCATCAGTTTTGGGGGGGGGCCGGAAAATGAGCAGTTCTTC. This encodes CAISFGGGPENEQFF.

The chain links TRBV6-2 or TRBV6-3 to TRBJ1-2; 7 bases are a match to TRBD1. CDR1 and CDR2 from the germline V gene are MNHEY and SVGEGT. V lost 4 bases to trimming and J lost 8 bases; unmatched junction nucleotides: 10. The CDR3 runs to 14 residues. The CDR3 region is CASSFPTGSRGYTF. CDR3 coding DNA: TGTGCCAGCAGTTTCCCGACAGGGTCGAGGGGCTACACCTTC.

The rearrangement links TRBV19 to TRBJ1-2, with TRBD1 identical over 11 bases. The CDR3 length is 15 residues. Unmatched junction bases numbered 6, after V lost 5 bases and J lost 4 bases. The germline V gene encodes CDR1 LNHDA and CDR2 SQIVND (reference sequence). CDR3: CASSPGTGGGYGYTF. DNA of the CDR3: TGTGCCAGTAGTCCGGGGACAGGGGGAGGCTATGGCTACACCTTC.